The 12 T cell receptor beta chains below come from one sample, sequenced in a study of T cell changes during pregnancy in multiple sclerosis. Sequencing used immunoSEQ multiplex PCR; TCRdb keeps in-frame clones, though not all of them. The profile shows about 67,000 clones, approximately 90% of them singletons. The starting material was peripheral blood, obtained in the third trimester of pregnancy. The receptors were sampled from a female donor with multiple sclerosis, enrolled in a pregnancy study.

The chain joins TRBV6-5 to TRBJ2-2; weak D call: TRBD2 (7 bases). The germline V gene has CDR1 MNHEY and CDR2 SVGAGI. Trimming took off 5 bases at V and 6 bases at J, with 16 bases between the two ends. This CDR3 is 15 amino acids long. CDR3 region: CASSRGGSQAGELFF. The CDR3 DNA is TGTGCCAGCAGTAGGGGGGGCAGCCAGGCCGGGGAGCTGTTTTTT.

The chain couples TRBV6-5 to TRBJ1-1; 9 nucleotides match TRBD1. This CDR3 has 14 residues. The junction had 6 bases not matched to a gene; V was cut back by 5 bases and J by 5 bases. Germline CDR1 reads MNHEY; CDR2 reads SVGAGI. For the CDR3, the DNA is TGTGCCAGCAGTCTACAGGGGGCGCAGACTGAAGCTTTCTTT. This codes for CASSLQGAQTEAFF.

The chain combines TRBV7-2 with TRBJ1-1; D is undetermined. The CDR3 totals 15 residues. Germline V lookup: CDR1 SGHTA, CDR2 FQGNSA. V was shortened by 3 bases and J by 6 bases, with 17 bases between the two germline ends. The CDR3 reads CASSLSHASRSEAFF. Written as DNA, the CDR3 is TGTGCCAGCAGCTTGTCTCACGCTAGTCGGTCTGAAGCTTTCTTT.

The rearrangement links TRBV19 to TRBJ1-2; D is perhaps TRBD1 (5 bases). Per the germline V gene, CDR1 is LNHDA and CDR2 is SQIVND (reference sequence). V lost 6 bases to trimming and J lost 2 bases, with 13 bases between them. There are 14 residues in the CDR3. The CDR3 DNA follows: TGTGCCAGTAGATGGGGCGGAATGAACTATGGCTACACCTTC. Residues: CASRWGGMNYGYTF.

V and J are TRBV18 and TRBJ1-1; D not resolved. Germline values: CDR1 KGHSH, CDR2 LQKENI. The CDR3 has 15 residues. With 3 bases removed from V and 2 bases from J, the gap between germline ends came to 13 bases. CDR3 coding DNA: TGTGCCAGCTCACCCCGGGTCCCAGATAACACTGAAGCTTTCTTT. This encodes CASSPRVPDNTEAFF.

The chain couples TRBV29-1 to TRBJ2-3, with 13 positions matching TRBD2. Trimming removed 6 bases from V and 2 bases from J; junction bases left unmatched: 5. The CDR3 has 15 amino acids. Germline V gene lookup returns CDR1 SQVTM and CDR2 ANQGSEA. CDR3 protein: CSVGGTSGTTDTQYF. CDR3 nucleotide sequence: TGCAGCGTGGGCGGGACTAGCGGGACCACAGATACGCAGTATTTT.

This clone was seen just once. This rearrangement joins TRBV30 to TRBJ2-6, with no clear D. With 4 bases removed from V and 6 bases from J, the gap between germline ends came to 10 bases. CDR3 length: 13 amino acids. The germline V gene encodes CDR1 GTSNPN and CDR2 SVGIG (reference sequence). CDR3 sequence (DNA): TGTGCCTGGACAGGTCTTGCGGCCAACGTCCTGACTTTC. Translated, it gives CAWTGLAANVLTF.

V usage is TRBV9 and J usage is TRBJ1-2; D is perhaps TRBD1 (5 bases). CDR1 and CDR2 from the germline V gene are SGDLS and YYNGEE. This CDR3 comprises 16 residues. Trimming left V 0 bases short and J 4 bases short, with 16 bases between. Written as DNA, the CDR3 is TGTGCCAGCAGCGTAGTGGGCAGGGTAGAGAGCTATGGCTACACCTTC. This codes for CASSVVGRVESYGYTF.

This rearrangement joins TRBV2 to TRBJ2-2; no definite D call. This CDR3 contains 14 residues. The germline V and J ends were trimmed by 4 bases and 7 bases, with 13 bases remaining between them. Per the germline V gene, CDR1 is SNHLY and CDR2 is FYNNEI. The CDR3 DNA reads as TGTGCCAGCAGTGTCCGGGTTTCGGACGGGGAGCTGTTTTTT. Translation: CASSVRVSDGELFF.

The V and J genes are TRBV29-1 and TRBJ1-1; TRBD1 aligns across 8 bases. Germline V lookup: CDR1 SQVTM, CDR2 ANQGSEA. V shed 5 bases and J 5 bases; nucleotides not matched to a gene: 7. This CDR3 contains 13 residues. CDR3 DNA: TGCAGCGTTAGCAGGGGGCTGGGGACTGAAGCTTTCTTT. Amino acids: CSVSRGLGTEAFF.

The chain joins TRBV12-5 to TRBJ2-2; no reliable D call. CDR1 and CDR2 (germline): LGHNT, FRNRAP. The CDR3 spans 13 residues. Trimming left V 6 bases short and J 0 bases short, with 5 bases between. The DNA for the CDR3 is TGTGCTAGTGGACAGCCGAACACCGGGGAGCTGTTTTTT. Protein sequence: CASGQPNTGELFF.

This chain joins TRBV27 and TRBJ2-1, with TRBD2 matching over 14 bases. This CDR3 has 18 residues. Germline V gives CDR1 MNHEY, CDR2 SMNVEV (reference sequence). Losses at the gene ends were 7 bases for V and 7 bases for J; bases not matched to a gene: 15. CDR3 DNA: TGTGCCAGCACTCCTGGGGGACTAGCGGGAGCTCTGGATAATGAGCAGTTCTTC. It translates to CASTPGGLAGALDNEQFF.